The 10 T cell receptor beta chains presented below share a single source sample, sequenced in a study of T cells in Graves' hyperthyroidism and ophthalmopathy. TCR beta CDR3 sequences were amplified from RNA transcripts. HTBI primers were employed in a first-round RT-PCR of the TCR CDR3. TCRdb re-called the multiplex PCR reads with MiXCR, one entry per CDR3 protein. The data contain approximately 530,000 distinct CDR3 sequences, 15% to 20% of them seen just once; the ten biggest clones take up around 50%. The specimen was blood. These receptors were taken from a man aged 40-49 years with Graves' ophthalmopathy.

This clonotype was picked up a small number of times. The CDR3 DNA follows: TGTGCCAGCAGTGTATTCCGGGGCACTGAAGCTTTCTTT. Translated, it gives CASSVFRGTEAFF. The chain is built from TRBV6-1 and TRBJ1-1; D is unclear. V lost 4 bases and J lost 4, with 10 bases in between. This CDR3 is built from 13 residues. CDR1 and CDR2 from the germline V gene are MNHNS and SASEGT.

The chain couples TRBV11-2 to TRBJ2-7; TRBD1 matches at 9 bases. The tail of the sequence fits TRBJ2-1 better, so the J call may be wrong. Germline values: CDR1 SGHAT, CDR2 FQNNGV. The CDR3 spans 14 residues. The DNA for the CDR3 is TGTGCCAGCAGCTTCGGACAGGGGTCCTACGAGCAGTTCTTC. The encoded protein is CASSFGQGSYEQFF.

This chain's CDR3 is CASSIAQRETDTQYF. CDR3 nucleotides: TGTGCCAGTAGTATAGCTCAGCGGGAGACAGATACGCAGTATTTT. The chain carries TRBV19 and TRBJ2-3; 8 bases are a match to TRBD2. V was clipped by 1 base and J by 3 bases; unmatched bases: 3. The CDR3 is made up of 15 amino acids. Per the germline V gene, CDR1 is LNHDA and CDR2 is SQIVND (reference sequence).

The chain has TRBV30 and TRBJ1-5, with D tentatively TRBD1 (6 bases). Trimming cost V 3 bases and J 0 bases, with 15 bases left between them. The CDR3 sequence is 16 residues long. Germline assignment: CDR1 GTSNPN and CDR2 SVGIG (reference sequence). CDR3 DNA: TGTGCCTGGAGACATCCTGGGACAAATAGCAATCAGCCCCAGCATTTT. Translation: CAWRHPGTNSNQPQHF.

The CDR3 DNA reads as TGTGCCAGCAGCTTAGTTTCAGGGGGCTCTGGGGCCAACGTCCTGACTTTC. It encodes CASSLVSGGSGANVLTF. The V gene is TRBV11-2, the J gene TRBJ2-6; TRBD1 agrees at 7 bases. This CDR3 contains 17 residues. Germline loops: CDR1 SGHAT, CDR2 FQNNGV. J gave up 0 bases and V 1 base, and 3 bases lay outside the gene matches.

This chain uses TRBV7-9 with TRBJ2-4; 8 nucleotides match TRBD1. From germline, CDR1 is SEHNR and CDR2 FQNEAQ (reference sequence). The CDR3 runs 18 residues. V lost 5 bases, J lost 0 bases, and 12 bases stayed unmatched. CDR3 sequence (DNA): TGTGCCAGCAGCCCTCACCGCGCAGGGGGCCTAGCCAAAAACATTCAGTACTTC. This codes for CASSPHRAGGLAKNIQYF.

This clonotype has just a few counts. The chain is built from TRBV29-1 and TRBJ2-1, with 9 nucleotides matching TRBD1. The CDR3 spans 14 residues. Trimming removed 3 bases from V and 4 bases from J; junction bases left unmatched: 4. Germline lookup yields CDR1 SQVTM and CDR2 ANQGSEA. CDR3 nucleotide sequence: TGCAGCGTTGACAGGACAGGGGTATACAATGAGCAGTTCTTC. This sequence encodes CSVDRTGVYNEQFF.

This clonotype was seen more than once but under ten times. The chain joins TRBV7-8 to TRBJ1-6; 7 nucleotides align to TRBD1. The germline V gene has CDR1 SGHVS and CDR2 FQNEAQ. V lost 1 base and J lost 7; bases outside the gene matches: 4. The CDR3 totals 15 residues. This CDR3 is CASSLDRGANSPLHF. CDR3 sequence (DNA): TGTGCCAGCAGCTTAGACAGGGGCGCGAATTCACCCCTCCACTTT.

Notes on this clonotype: A single base separates this from a much larger clone, so it may be a read error. The J gene is TRBJ1-5, the V gene TRBV12-3 or TRBV12-4; 7 nucleotides match TRBD1. The CDR3 contains 15 residues. V dropped 6 bases and J dropped 7; count of bases not matched to a gene: 12. CDR3 sequence reads: CASRPTGDGNQPQHF. CDR3 DNA sequence: TGTGCCAGCAGACCCACAGGGGATGGAAACCAGCCCCAGCATTTT.

The chain joins TRBV5-8 to TRBJ2-2; a weak D match, TRBD1 (6 bases). Germline V gene data show CDR1 as SGHTS and CDR2 as YDEGEE. The CDR3 extends over 15 amino acids. The V and J ends lost 6 bases and 1 base respectively, with 13 bases between them. CDR3 DNA: TGTGCCAGCACCCCAGGACAGAGGAACACCGGGGAGCTGTTTTTT. Amino acid sequence: CASTPGQRNTGELFF.